The entry below describes one T cell receptor (beta chain). These data originate in a study of T cell responses to AZD1222 COVID-19 vaccine. Using immunoSEQ multiplex PCR, the repertoire was profiled, and TCRdb retains in-frame clones only, with some absent. The sample carries 100,000 or so clones, more than 75% recorded once. Germline V gives CDR1 KGHSH, CDR2 LQKENI. Trimming stripped 2 bases from V and 10 bases from J, with 8 bases between. The CDR3 contains 12 residues. This sequence joins TRBV18 and TRBJ1-4, with a tentative D call TRBD1 (5 bases). This sample comprised peripheral blood, obtained on day 0 of AZD1222 vaccination. The receptor was isolated from an adult in good health. The CDR3 DNA is TGTGCCAGCTCACCAAGGGGTGGAAAACTGTTTTTT. This translates into CASSPRGGKLFF.